The 27 T cell receptor beta chains below all came from one sample that was sequenced in a study of CD8 T cells in ankylosing spondylitis. TCRdb fed the 5' RACE reads into MiXCR, producing one record per CDR3 protein. This table has 190,000 or so distinct CDR3 sequences, 9.5% to 15% appearing once. The sample was blood, either unsorted or a sorted T cell fraction (not recorded which). The receptors stem from a male donor with ankylosing spondylitis or in good health (not recorded which).

This chain joins TRBV19 and TRBJ1-5, with D unclear. This CDR3 is 12 amino acids long. The V gene lost 5 bases and the J gene lost 4 bases, with 6 bases spanning the gap. In germline, CDR1 is LNHDA, CDR2 SQIVND (reference sequence). This CDR3 reads CASSPLNQPQHF. The CDR3 DNA follows: TGTGCCAGTAGTCCTTTGAATCAGCCCCAGCATTTT.

This clonotype has only a few counts. The gene calls are TRBV24-1 and TRBJ2-1, with 8 bases lining up with TRBD2. Losses at the gene ends were 0 bases for V and 5 bases for J; bases not matched to a gene: 14. Germline V lookup: CDR1 KGHDR, CDR2 SFDVKD. The CDR3 covers 19 residues. CDR3 sequence reads: CATSDLPPGREDEDNEQFF. The CDR3 DNA follows: TGTGCCACCAGTGATTTGCCCCCCGGGAGGGAGGATGAGGACAATGAGCAGTTCTTC.

In this sample, this clonotype turned up a few times. The J gene is TRBJ1-2, the V gene TRBV27, with unresolved D. V was shortened by 5 bases and J by 3 bases, with 10 bases between the two germline ends. This CDR3 has 13 amino acids. CDR1 MNHEY and CDR2 SMNVEV come from the germline V gene (reference sequence). The CDR3 nucleotides read TGTGCCAGCAGTAGGGCCGGGGACTATGGCTACACCTTC. Its protein is CASSRAGDYGYTF.

The J gene is TRBJ2-1, the V gene TRBV3-1, with D maybe TRBD2 (5 bases). Trimming removed 0 bases at V and 3 bases at J, with 18 bases between. The CDR3 has 18 amino acids. CDR1 is LGHDT and CDR2 is YNNKEL in the germline V gene (reference sequence). CDR3 bases: TGTGCCAGCAGCCAAGATGGGCCCAGCGGCCCCCACTACAATGAGCAGTTCTTC. Protein: CASSQDGPSGPHYNEQFF.

This clonotype was recorded a few times. This chain uses TRBV5-1 with TRBJ2-7; a possible D gene is TRBD1 (5 bases). Germline V gives CDR1 SGHRS, CDR2 YFSETQ. Trimming cost V 0 bases and J 2 bases, with 15 bases left between them. CDR3 size: 16 residues. The CDR3 DNA reads TGCGCCAGCAGCTTGGGAATTTCTGGGGCAGCCTACGAGCAGTACTTC. This codes for CASSLGISGAAYEQYF.

This clonotype was seen a few times. The chain joins TRBV12-5 to TRBJ2-5; D is unresolved. CDR3 size: 12 residues. Trimming pared 1 base from V and 5 bases from J, leaving 5 bases between. Per the germline V gene, CDR1 is LGHNT and CDR2 is FRNRAP. CDR3 DNA sequence: TGTGCTAGTGGTTTGGACGGGGAGACCCAGTACTTC. Translating it yields CASGLDGETQYF. The variable domain in full, with the rest retrieved from reference TRBV12-5 and TRBJ2-5, is DARVTQTPRHKVTEMGQEVTMRCQPILGHNTVFWYRQTMMQGLELLAYFRNRAPLDDSGMPKDRFSAEMPDATLATLKIQPSEPRDSAVYFCASGLDGETQYFGPGTRLLVL.

V is TRBV12-3 or TRBV12-4 and J is TRBJ2-1; D is ambiguous. This CDR3 is 13 amino acids long. Trimming removed 5 bases at V and 6 bases at J, with 11 bases between. The CDR3 is CASSLSLANEQFF. In DNA form, the CDR3 reads TGTGCCAGCAGTCTATCACTCGCCAATGAGCAGTTCTTC.

This clonotype was recorded a few times. The V call is TRBV5-1, the J call TRBJ2-7, with a weak D call TRBD2 (5 bases). CDR1 and CDR2 from the germline V gene are SGHRS and YFSETQ. The CDR3 is made up of 14 amino acids. Trimming left V 1 base short and J 3 bases short, with 11 bases between. Here the CDR3 reads CASSLRGSFYEQYF. CDR3 nucleotides: TGCGCCAGCAGCTTGCGGGGTTCTTTCTACGAGCAGTACTTC. The variable domain in full, with the rest retrieved from reference TRBV5-1 and TRBJ2-7, is KAGVTQTPRYLIKTRGQQVTLSCSPISGHRSVSWYQQTPGQGLQFLFEYFSETQRNKGNFPGRFSGRQFSNSRSEMNVSTLELGDSALYLCASSLRGSFYEQYFGPGTRLTVT.

At least ten counts were recorded for this clonotype. This chain uses TRBV6-1 with TRBJ2-5; a possible D gene is TRBD1 (5 bases). Germline V gene sequence: CDR1 MNHNS, CDR2 SASEGT. CDR3 length equals 15 residues. V dropped 1 base and J dropped 2 bases, with 11 bases sitting between them. The CDR3 here is CASSEEAGRQETQYF. In nucleotides, the CDR3 is TGTGCCAGCAGTGAAGAGGCAGGGCGGCAAGAGACCCAGTACTTC.

V and J are TRBV3-1 and TRBJ2-7, with TRBD1 matching over 9 bases. Germline loops: CDR1 LGHDT, CDR2 YNNKEL (reference sequence). Trimming cost V 1 base and J 3 bases; bases outside gene matches: 7. The CDR3 covers 16 residues. The CDR3 spells CASSQVTGQGIYEQYF. CDR3 DNA: TGTGCCAGCAGCCAAGTAACGGGACAGGGTATCTACGAGCAGTACTTC.

This clonotype was detected a few times. V is TRBV27 and J is TRBJ2-2; TRBD2 matches 16 bases. Germline lookup yields CDR1 MNHEY and CDR2 SMNVEV (reference sequence). CDR3 length: 18 amino acids. V was clipped by 2 bases and J by 7 bases; unmatched bases: 7. The CDR3 coding sequence is TGTGCCAGCAGTTTAGGGGGACTAGCGGGAGGGCCAAGCGGGGAGCTGTTTTTT. Translated, it gives CASSLGGLAGGPSGELFF.

This clonotype was observed at least ten times. The V gene is TRBV6-4, the J gene TRBJ1-1; D might be TRBD1 (5 bases). CDR3 length: 14 amino acids. Germline lookup yields CDR1 MRHNA and CDR2 SNTAGT. Trimming removed 2 bases from V and 1 base from J, with 8 bases in between. CDR3 sequence reads: CASSDGATNTEAFF. The CDR3 nucleotides read TGTGCCAGCAGTGACGGGGCGACGAACACTGAAGCTTTCTTT.

This sequence joins TRBV3-1 and TRBJ2-3, with a possible D match to TRBD2 (5 bases). The CDR3 extends over 14 amino acids. The germline V gene has CDR1 LGHDT and CDR2 YNNKEL (reference sequence). Between the trimmed V and J ends, which lost 6 bases and 4 bases, there was a span of 14 bases. The CDR3 spells CASSSGITADTQYF. The CDR3 region has the DNA TGTGCCAGCAGTTCGGGAATCACGGCAGATACGCAGTATTTT.

This clonotype has ten or more counts. V gene TRBV4-1 combines with J gene TRBJ2-4; 7 bases match TRBD1. Trimming at V came to 3 bases and at J to 3 bases, leaving 11 bases not matched to a gene. Germline CDR1 and CDR2: MGHRA and YSYEKL. The CDR3 covers 17 residues. In DNA, the CDR3 is TGCGCCAGCAGCCATCCACGACAGGGATCGGGCAAAAACATTCAGTACTTC. This sequence encodes CASSHPRQGSGKNIQYF.

In this sample, this clonotype turned up many times. This chain links TRBV10-3 with TRBJ1-2, with D hard to call. The CDR3 length is 13 residues. From germline, CDR1 is ENHRY and CDR2 SYGVKD. Trimming took off 2 bases at V and 2 bases at J, with 6 bases between the two ends. The CDR3 is CAISEEANYGYTF. Written as DNA, the CDR3 is TGTGCCATCAGTGAGGAGGCCAACTATGGCTACACCTTC.

The chain employs TRBV20-1 and TRBJ1-3; TRBD1 aligns across 9 bases. V trimming: 5 bases; J trimming: 4 bases; junction bases outside the gene matches: 6. This CDR3 region has 14 residues. Germline CDR1 DFQATT, CDR2 SNEGSKA (reference sequence). In DNA form, the CDR3 reads TGCAGTGCTGGGGGACAGGGACTCGGAAACACCATATATTTT. Residues: CSAGGQGLGNTIYF.

This clonotype was seen more than once but under ten times. V and J are TRBV7-2 and TRBJ2-3; 9 positions agree with TRBD2. CDR1 is SGHTA and CDR2 is FQGNSA in the germline V gene. This CDR3 has 16 residues. Unmatched junction bases numbered 3, after V lost 2 bases and J lost 0 bases. The CDR3 sequence: CASSLLAGTSTDTQYF. Here the CDR3 DNA reads TGTGCCAGCAGCTTACTAGCGGGGACTAGCACAGATACGCAGTATTTT.

Comment on this clonotype: One junction end disagrees with the germline gene, perhaps due to a read error. For the CDR3, the DNA is TGTGCCAGCAGCCAAGGACCCGGGACCGAGCAGTATTTC. Encoded protein: CASSQGPGTEQYF. This rearrangement joins TRBV11-2 to TRBJ2-7; D is perhaps TRBD1 or TRBD2 (5 bases each). CDR1 and CDR2 (germline): SGHAT, FQNNGV. This CDR3 region has 13 residues.

Ten or more counts support this clonotype. CDR3 in DNA: TGTGCCAGCAGCTTACCCCGAACGGACTACGAGCAGTACTTC. This sequence encodes CASSLPRTDYEQYF. The V gene is TRBV11-2, the J gene TRBJ2-7; the D is unclear. Trimming left V 2 bases short and J 3 bases short, with 11 bases between. Germline assignment: CDR1 SGHAT and CDR2 FQNNGV. This CDR3 has 14 residues.

This clonotype was seen only a few times. The chain combines TRBV11-2 with TRBJ2-1, with TRBD2 identical over 12 bases. Germline V lookup: CDR1 SGHAT, CDR2 FQNNGV. The CDR3 runs to 19 residues. The V segment lost 4 bases and the J segment 7 bases; nucleotides outside the gene matches: 17. CDR3 DNA sequence: TGTGCCAGCAGCTCTTTCCTCCCCGGGACTAGCGGGCTCGAGAATGAGCAGTTCTTC. It translates to CASSSFLPGTSGLENEQFF.

The chain recombines TRBV27 with TRBJ2-3; 8 positions agree with TRBD1. Germline-derived CDR1 and CDR2 are MNHEY and SMNVEV (reference sequence). The J segment lost 5 bases and the V segment lost 2 bases, leaving 6 bases of the junction unmatched. This CDR3 has 15 residues. CDR3 residues: CASSLGAGGKDTQYF. CDR3 DNA sequence: TGTGCCAGCAGTTTAGGGGCAGGGGGCAAAGATACGCAGTATTTT.

There are a few counts of this clonotype. The genes are TRBV7-2 and TRBJ1-2; perhaps TRBD1 as D (5 bases). Germline V lookup: CDR1 SGHTA, CDR2 FQGNSA. The CDR3 totals 17 residues. V dropped 7 bases and J dropped 1 base, with 22 bases sitting between them. Written as DNA, the CDR3 is TGTGCCAGCACGACCCCAAGTGACAGCGCCCTTAACTATGGCTACACCTTC. It translates to CASTTPSDSALNYGYTF.

This chain joins TRBV19 and TRBJ1-1; D perhaps matches TRBD1 (5 bases). Trimming cost V 1 base and J 6 bases, with 9 bases left between them. The CDR3 consists of 13 residues. Germline V gene sequence: CDR1 LNHDA, CDR2 SQIVND (reference sequence). The CDR3 reads CASSIGRGAEAFF. The CDR3 DNA sequence: TGTGCCAGTAGTATAGGGAGGGGTGCTGAAGCTTTCTTT.

The V call is TRBV7-9, the J call TRBJ2-3, with D perhaps assigned TRBD1 or TRBD2 (6 bases each). Germline V gene lookup returns CDR1 SEHNR and CDR2 FQNEAQ (reference sequence). V dropped 1 base and J dropped 5 bases, with 13 bases sitting between them. The CDR3 is 15 residues long. In DNA, the CDR3 is TGTGCCAGCAGCTTAGTGGGGGGCCGGGAAGATACGCAGTATTTT. Protein product: CASSLVGGREDTQYF.

The CDR3 spells CASSEAPGVEAQYF. CDR3 DNA sequence: TGTGCCAGCAGTGAAGCGCCGGGTGTCGAGGCGCAGTATTTT. The chain recombines TRBV6-1 with TRBJ2-3; D remains ambiguous. V was shortened by 0 bases and J by 10 bases, with 14 bases between the two germline ends. The CDR3 loop spans 14 amino acids. Germline V gene sequence: CDR1 MNHNS, CDR2 SASEGT.

This clonotype occurred a few times. The rearrangement uses TRBV5-6 and TRBJ1-1; tentative D call: TRBD1 (5 bases). CDR1 SGHDT and CDR2 YYEEEE come from the germline V gene. The CDR3 covers 12 residues. Trimming removed 3 bases at V and 7 bases at J, with 10 bases between. CDR3 in DNA: TGTGCCAGCAGCTGGGGGGGGTTTGAAGCTTTCTTT. It specifies CASSWGGFEAFF.

The sample holds many counts of this clonotype. The chain combines TRBV20-1 with TRBJ1-1, with TRBD1 identical over 7 bases. J gave up 3 bases and V 3 bases, and 1 base lay outside the gene matches. The CDR3 consists of 12 residues. Germline V CDR1 and CDR2: DFQATT, SNEGSKA (reference sequence). In DNA form, the CDR3 reads TGCAGTGCTAGCACAGGGGACACTGAAGCTTTCTTT. Translation gives CSASTGDTEAFF.